The T cell receptor beta chain described here comes from a study of shared clonotypes between healthy human individuals. Study-level background: Every donor yielded three CD4 naive, three CD4 memory, two CD8 naive and one CD8 memory plate. Study conclusions and caveats: When compared with the clonotypes that were shared by all four sorted-subset donors, the non-shared clonotypes turned out to have lower generation probabilities.

Generated by immunoSEQ multiplex PCR, the TCRdb table keeps only in-frame clones and is missing some. The sample shows roughly 2,300,000 clones, around 93% of them seen only once. The CDR3 extends over 14 amino acids. Looked up from germline, CDR1 is SGHRS and CDR2 is YFSETQ. The V gene lost 4 bases and the J gene lost 4 bases, with 12 bases spanning the gap. A note on this clone: Its target is unknown.

The origin of this receptor is a man between 18 and 29 years old in good health. Some clones in this sample may be carry-over from other donors' samples. The sequenced sample consisted of naive CD4+ T cells from PBMCs. Subset indicated: CD45RA+ positively selected. V usage is TRBV5-1 and J usage is TRBJ2-1; D could derive from TRBD1 or TRBD2 (6 bases each). The CDR3 is CASSREGGYNEQFF. CDR3 in DNA: TGCGCCAGCAGCCGCGAGGGGGGTTACAATGAGCAGTTCTTC.